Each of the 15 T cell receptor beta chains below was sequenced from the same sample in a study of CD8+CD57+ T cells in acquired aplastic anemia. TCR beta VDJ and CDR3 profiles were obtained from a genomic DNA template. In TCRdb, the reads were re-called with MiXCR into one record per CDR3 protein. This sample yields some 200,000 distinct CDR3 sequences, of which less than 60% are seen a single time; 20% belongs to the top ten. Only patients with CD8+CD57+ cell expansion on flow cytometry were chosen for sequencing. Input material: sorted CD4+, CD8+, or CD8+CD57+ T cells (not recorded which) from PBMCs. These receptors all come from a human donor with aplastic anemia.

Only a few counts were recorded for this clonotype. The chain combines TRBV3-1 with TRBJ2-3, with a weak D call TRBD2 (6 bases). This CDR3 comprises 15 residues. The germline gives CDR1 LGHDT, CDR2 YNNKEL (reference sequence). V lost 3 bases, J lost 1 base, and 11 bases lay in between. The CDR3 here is CASSQGGGRTDTQYF. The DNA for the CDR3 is TGTGCCAGCAGCCAGGGGGGTGGGCGCACAGATACGCAGTATTTT.

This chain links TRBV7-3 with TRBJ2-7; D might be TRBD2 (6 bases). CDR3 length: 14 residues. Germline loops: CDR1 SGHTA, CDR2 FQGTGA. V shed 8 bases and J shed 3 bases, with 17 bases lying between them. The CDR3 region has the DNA TGTGCCAGCGCCGTTAGATCCGGGGGCTACGAGCAGTACTTC. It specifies CASAVRSGGYEQYF.

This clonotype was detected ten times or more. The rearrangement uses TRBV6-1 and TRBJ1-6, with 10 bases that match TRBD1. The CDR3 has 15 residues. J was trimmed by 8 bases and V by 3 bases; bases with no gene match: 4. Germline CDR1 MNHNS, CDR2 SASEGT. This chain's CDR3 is CASSERTGGHSPLHF. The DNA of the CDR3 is TGTGCCAGCAGTGAGAGGACAGGGGGACATTCACCCCTCCACTTT.

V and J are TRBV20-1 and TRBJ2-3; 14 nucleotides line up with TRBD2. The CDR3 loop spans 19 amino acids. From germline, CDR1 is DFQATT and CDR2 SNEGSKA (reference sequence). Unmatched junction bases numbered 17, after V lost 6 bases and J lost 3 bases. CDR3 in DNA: TGCAGTGCCACCTCGGGAGGGACTAGCGGGGGCCGCGGGACAGATACGCAGTATTTT. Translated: CSATSGGTSGGRGTDTQYF.

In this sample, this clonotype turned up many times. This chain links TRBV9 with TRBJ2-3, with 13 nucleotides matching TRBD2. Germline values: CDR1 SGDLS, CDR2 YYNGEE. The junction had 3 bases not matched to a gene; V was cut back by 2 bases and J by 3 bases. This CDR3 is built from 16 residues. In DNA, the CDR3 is TGTGCCAGCAGCGTTGGACTAGCGGGGGCAACAGATACGCAGTATTTT. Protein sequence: CASSVGLAGATDTQYF. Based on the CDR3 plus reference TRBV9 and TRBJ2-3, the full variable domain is DSGVTQTPKHLITATGQRVTLRCSPRSGDLSVYWYQQSLDQGLQFLIQYYNGEERAKGNILERFSAQQFPDLHSELNLSSLELGDSALYFCASSVGLAGATDTQYFGPGTRLTVL.

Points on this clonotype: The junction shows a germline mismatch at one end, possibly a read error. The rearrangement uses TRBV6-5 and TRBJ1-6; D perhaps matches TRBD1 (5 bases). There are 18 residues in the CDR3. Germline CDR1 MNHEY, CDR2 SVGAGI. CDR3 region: CASSYSGPGSTYISPLHF. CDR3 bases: TGTGCCAGCAGTTACTCGGGGCCAGGGAGTACCTATATTTCACCCCTCCACTTT.

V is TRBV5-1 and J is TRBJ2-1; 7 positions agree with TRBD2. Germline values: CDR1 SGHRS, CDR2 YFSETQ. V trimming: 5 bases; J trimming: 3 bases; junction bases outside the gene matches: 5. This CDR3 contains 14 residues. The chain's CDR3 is CASRSGESYNEQFF. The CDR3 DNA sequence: TGCGCCAGCAGGAGCGGGGAGAGCTACAATGAGCAGTTCTTC.

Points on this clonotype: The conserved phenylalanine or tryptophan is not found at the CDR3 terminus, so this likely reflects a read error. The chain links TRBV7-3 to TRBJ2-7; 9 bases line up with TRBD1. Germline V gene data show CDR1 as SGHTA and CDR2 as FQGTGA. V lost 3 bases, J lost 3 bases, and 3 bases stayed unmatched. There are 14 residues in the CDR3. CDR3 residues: CASSLTGGDYEQYL. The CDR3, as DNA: TGTGCCAGCAGCTTGACAGGGGGGGACTACGAGCAGTACCTC.

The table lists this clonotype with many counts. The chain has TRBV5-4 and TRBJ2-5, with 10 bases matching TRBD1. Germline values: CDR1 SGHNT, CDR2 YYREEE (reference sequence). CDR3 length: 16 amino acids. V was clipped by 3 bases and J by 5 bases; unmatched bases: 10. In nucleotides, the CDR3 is TGTGCCAGCAGCTCAGTAGGACAGGGGGTTGGGGAGACCCAGTACTTC. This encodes CASSSVGQGVGETQYF.

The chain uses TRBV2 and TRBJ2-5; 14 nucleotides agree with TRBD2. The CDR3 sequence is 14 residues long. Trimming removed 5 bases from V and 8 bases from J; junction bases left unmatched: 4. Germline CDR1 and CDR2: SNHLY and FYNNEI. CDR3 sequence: CASSWTSGGPTQYF. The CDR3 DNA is TGTGCCAGCAGTTGGACTAGCGGGGGGCCAACCCAGTACTTC.

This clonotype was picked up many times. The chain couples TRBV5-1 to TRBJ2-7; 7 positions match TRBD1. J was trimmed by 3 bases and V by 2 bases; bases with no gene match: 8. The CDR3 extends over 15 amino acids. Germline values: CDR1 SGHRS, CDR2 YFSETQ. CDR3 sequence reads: CASSFVGTESYEQYF. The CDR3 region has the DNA TGCGCCAGCAGCTTCGTGGGGACAGAGAGCTACGAGCAGTACTTC.

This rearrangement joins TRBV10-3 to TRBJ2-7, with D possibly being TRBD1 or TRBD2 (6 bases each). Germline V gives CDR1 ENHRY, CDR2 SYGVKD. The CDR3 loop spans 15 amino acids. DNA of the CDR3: TGTGTCAGCAGTGCGAGGGGGGCCAGCTCCTACGAGCAGTACTTC. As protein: CVSSARGASSYEQYF.

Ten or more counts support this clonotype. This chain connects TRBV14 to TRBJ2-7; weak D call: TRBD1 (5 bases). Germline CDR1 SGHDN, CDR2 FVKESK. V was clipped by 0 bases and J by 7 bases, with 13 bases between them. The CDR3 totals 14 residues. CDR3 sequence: CASSQDLSGREQYF. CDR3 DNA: TGTGCCAGCAGCCAAGATTTATCAGGGCGAGAGCAGTACTTC. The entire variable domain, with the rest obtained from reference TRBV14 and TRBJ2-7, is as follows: EAGVTQFPSHSVIEKGQTVTLRCDPISGHDNLYWYRRVMGKEIKFLLHFVKESKQDESGMPNNRFLAERTGGTYSTLKVQPAELEDSGVYFCASSQDLSGREQYFGPGTRLTVT.

In DNA, the CDR3 is TGTGCCAGCAGCCTAAGTGAGGCACTGCAGTACTTC. It codes for CASSLSEALQYF. The chain has TRBV7-9 and TRBJ2-7; D is unclear. The germline CDR1 and CDR2 sequences are SEHNR and FQNEAQ (reference sequence). Between the trimmed V and J ends, which lost 5 bases and 9 bases, there was a span of 14 bases. The CDR3 is 12 residues long.

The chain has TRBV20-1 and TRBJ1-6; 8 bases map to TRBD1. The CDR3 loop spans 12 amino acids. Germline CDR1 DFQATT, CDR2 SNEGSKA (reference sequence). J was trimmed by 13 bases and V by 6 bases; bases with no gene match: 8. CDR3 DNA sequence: TGCAGTGCGGCCCAGGGGGCAGGCCCCCTCCACTTT. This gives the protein CSAAQGAGPLHF.